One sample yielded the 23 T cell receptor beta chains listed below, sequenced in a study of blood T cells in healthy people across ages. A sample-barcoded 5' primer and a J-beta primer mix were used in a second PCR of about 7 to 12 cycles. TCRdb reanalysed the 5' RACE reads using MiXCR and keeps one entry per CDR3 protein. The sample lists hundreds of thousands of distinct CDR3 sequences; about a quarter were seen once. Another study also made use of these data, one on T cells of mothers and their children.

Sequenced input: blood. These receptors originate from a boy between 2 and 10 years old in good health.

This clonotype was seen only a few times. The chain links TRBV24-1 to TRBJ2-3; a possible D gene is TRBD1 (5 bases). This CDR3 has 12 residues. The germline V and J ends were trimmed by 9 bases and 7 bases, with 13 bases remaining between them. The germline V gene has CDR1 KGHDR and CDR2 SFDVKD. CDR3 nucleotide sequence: TGTGCCACCGGTTCCCCAGGGAATACGCAGTATTTT. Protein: CATGSPGNTQYF.

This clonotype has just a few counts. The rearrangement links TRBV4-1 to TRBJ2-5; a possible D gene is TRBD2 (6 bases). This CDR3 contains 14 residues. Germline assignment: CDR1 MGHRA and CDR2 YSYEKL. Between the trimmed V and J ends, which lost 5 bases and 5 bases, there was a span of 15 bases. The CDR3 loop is CASSALVAAETQYF. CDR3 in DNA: TGCGCCAGCAGCGCCTTGGTAGCGGCGGAGACCCAGTACTTC.

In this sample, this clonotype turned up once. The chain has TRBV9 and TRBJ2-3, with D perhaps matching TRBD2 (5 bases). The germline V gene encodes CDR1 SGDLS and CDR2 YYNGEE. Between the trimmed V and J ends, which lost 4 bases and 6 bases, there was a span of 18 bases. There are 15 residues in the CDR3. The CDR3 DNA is TGTGCCAGCAGCCCACTAGATGTGTCTCCCGATACGCAGTATTTT. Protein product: CASSPLDVSPDTQYF.

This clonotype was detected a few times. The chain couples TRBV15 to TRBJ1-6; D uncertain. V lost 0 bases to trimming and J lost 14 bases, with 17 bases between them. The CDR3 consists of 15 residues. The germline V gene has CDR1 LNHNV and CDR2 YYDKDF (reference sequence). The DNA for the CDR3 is TGTGCCACCAGCAGAGATCCCGGAGGGCGGTTGGCCCTCCACTTT. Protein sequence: CATSRDPGGRLALHF.

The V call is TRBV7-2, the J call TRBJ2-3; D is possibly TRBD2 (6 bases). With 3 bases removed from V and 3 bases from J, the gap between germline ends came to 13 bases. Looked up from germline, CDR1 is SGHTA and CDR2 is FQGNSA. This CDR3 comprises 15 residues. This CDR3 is CASSFRRLETDTQYF. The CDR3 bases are TGTGCCAGCAGCTTCCGGAGACTAGAGACAGATACGCAGTATTTT.

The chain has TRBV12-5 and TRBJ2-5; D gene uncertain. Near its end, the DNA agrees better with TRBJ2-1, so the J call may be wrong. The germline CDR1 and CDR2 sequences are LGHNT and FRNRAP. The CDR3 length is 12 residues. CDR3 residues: CASGLGVDEQFF. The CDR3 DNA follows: TGTGCTAGTGGTTTGGGAGTCGATGAGCAGTTCTTC.

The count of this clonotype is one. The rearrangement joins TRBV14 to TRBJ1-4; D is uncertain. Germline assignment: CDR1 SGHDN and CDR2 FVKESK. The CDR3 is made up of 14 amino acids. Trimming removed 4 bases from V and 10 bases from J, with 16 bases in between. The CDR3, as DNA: TGTGCCAGCAGCCTAATGCCCGAGGTCGGAAAACTGTTTTTT. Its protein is CASSLMPEVGKLFF.

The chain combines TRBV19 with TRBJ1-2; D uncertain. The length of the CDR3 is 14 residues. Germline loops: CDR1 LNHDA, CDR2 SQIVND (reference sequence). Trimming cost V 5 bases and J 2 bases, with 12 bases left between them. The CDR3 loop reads CASSPPPGNYGYTF. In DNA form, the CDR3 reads TGTGCCAGTAGTCCTCCGCCAGGCAACTATGGCTACACCTTC. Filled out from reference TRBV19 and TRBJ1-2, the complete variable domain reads DGGITQSPKYLFRKEGQNVTLSCEQNLNHDAMYWYRQDPGQGLRLIYYSQIVNDFQKGDIAEGYSVSREKKESFPLTVTSAQKNPTAFYLCASSPPPGNYGYTFGSGTRLTVV.

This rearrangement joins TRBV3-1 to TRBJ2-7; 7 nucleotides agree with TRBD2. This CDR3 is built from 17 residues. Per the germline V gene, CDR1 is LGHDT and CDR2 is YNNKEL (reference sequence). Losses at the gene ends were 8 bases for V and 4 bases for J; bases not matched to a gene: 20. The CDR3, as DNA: TGTGCCAGCCAAGTCTGGGTGGGGTCTAGCGGACTATACGAGCAGTACTTC. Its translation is CASQVWVGSSGLYEQYF.

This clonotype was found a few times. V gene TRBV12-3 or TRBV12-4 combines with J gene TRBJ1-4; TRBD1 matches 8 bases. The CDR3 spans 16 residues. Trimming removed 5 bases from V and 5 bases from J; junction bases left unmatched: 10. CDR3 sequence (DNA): TGTGCCAGCAGTCCCGACTCAGGGGGCCCGAATGAAAAACTGTTTTTT. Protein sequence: CASSPDSGGPNEKLFF.

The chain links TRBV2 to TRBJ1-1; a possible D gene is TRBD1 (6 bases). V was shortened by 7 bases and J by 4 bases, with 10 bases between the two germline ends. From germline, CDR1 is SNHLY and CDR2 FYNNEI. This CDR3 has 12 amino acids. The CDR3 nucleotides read TGTGCCAGCACCCGACAGGCCACTGAAGCTTTCTTT. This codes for CASTRQATEAFF.

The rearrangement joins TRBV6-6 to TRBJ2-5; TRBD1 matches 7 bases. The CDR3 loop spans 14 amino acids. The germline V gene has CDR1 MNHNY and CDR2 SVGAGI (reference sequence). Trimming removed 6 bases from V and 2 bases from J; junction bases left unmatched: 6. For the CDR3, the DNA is TGTGCCAGCAGATTGCCGGGACAGCAAGAGACCCAGTACTTC. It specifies CASRLPGQQETQYF.

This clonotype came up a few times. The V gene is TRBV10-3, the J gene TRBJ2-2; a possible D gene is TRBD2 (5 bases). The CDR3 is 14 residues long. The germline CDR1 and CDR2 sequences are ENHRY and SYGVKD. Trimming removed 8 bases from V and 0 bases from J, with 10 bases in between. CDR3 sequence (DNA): TGTGCCATCCTCCCTAGCCCGAACACCGGGGAGCTGTTTTTT. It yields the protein CAILPSPNTGELFF.

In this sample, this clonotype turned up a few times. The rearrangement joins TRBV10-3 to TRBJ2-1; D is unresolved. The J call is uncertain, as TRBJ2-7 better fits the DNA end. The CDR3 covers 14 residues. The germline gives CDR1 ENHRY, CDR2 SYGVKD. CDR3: CAISEGPPDYEQYF. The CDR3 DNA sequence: TGTGCCATCAGTGAGGGCCCTCCGGACTACGAGCAGTACTTC.

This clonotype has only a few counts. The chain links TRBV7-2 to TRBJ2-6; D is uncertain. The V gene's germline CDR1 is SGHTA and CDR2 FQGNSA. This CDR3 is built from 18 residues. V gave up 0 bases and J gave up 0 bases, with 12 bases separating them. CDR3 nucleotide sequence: TGTGCCAGCAGCTTAGCGCGACGGGCTTCCTCTGGGGCCAACGTCCTGACTTTC. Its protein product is CASSLARRASSGANVLTF.

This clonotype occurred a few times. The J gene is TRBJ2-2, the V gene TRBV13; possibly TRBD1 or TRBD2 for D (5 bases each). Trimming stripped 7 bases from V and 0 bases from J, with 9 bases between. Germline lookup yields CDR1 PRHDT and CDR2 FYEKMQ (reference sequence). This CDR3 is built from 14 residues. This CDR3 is CASIRGPNTGELFF. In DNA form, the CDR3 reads TGTGCCAGCATTCGGGGCCCGAACACCGGGGAGCTGTTTTTT.

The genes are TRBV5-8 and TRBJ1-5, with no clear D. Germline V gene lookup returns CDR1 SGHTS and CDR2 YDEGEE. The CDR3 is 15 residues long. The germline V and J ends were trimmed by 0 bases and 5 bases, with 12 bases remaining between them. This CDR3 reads CASSLGGRLYQPQHF. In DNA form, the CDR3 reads TGTGCCAGCAGCTTGGGGGGTCGGCTTTATCAGCCCCAGCATTTT.

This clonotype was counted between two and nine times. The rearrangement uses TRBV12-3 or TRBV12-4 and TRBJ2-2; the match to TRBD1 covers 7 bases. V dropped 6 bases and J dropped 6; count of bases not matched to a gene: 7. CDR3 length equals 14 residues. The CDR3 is CASSPDRTAGELFF. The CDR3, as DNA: TGTGCCAGCAGCCCGGACAGGACTGCCGGGGAGCTGTTTTTT.

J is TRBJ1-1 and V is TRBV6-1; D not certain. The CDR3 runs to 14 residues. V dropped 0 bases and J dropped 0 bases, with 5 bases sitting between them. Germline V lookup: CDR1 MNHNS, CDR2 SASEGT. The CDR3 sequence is CASSEAGLNTEAFF. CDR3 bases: TGTGCCAGCAGTGAAGCAGGATTGAACACTGAAGCTTTCTTT.

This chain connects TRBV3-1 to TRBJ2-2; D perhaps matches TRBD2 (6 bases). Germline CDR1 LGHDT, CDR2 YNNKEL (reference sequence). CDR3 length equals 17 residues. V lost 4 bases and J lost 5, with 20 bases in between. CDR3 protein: CASSPLAGGAGTGELFF. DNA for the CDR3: TGTGCCAGCAGCCCTTTGGCTGGCGGGGCCGGTACCGGGGAGCTGTTTTTT.

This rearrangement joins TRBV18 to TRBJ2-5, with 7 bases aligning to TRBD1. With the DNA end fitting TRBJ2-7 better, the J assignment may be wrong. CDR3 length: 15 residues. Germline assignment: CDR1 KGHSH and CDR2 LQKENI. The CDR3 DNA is TGTGCCAGCTCACCTACCCTGACAGGGAGCAACGAGCAGTACTTC. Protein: CASSPTLTGSNEQYF.

CDR3 DNA: TGTGCCAGCAGCTTAAAAGTTAGCAATCAGCCCCAGCATTTT. This gives the protein CASSLKVSNQPQHF. The gene calls are TRBV7-2 and TRBJ1-5; no clear D gene. V was pared by 2 bases and J by 0 bases, with 5 bases between. Germline CDR1 SGHTA, CDR2 FQGNSA. The CDR3 covers 14 residues.

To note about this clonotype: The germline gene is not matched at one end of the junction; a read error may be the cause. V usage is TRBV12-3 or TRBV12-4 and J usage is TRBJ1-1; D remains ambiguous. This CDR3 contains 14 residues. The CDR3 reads CASSFSAGNTESFF. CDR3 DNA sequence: TGTGCCAGCAGTTTCTCGGCGGGGAACACTGAATCTTTCTTT.